A selection of T cell receptor beta chains follows, all from one sample in a study of vaccination and CD4 T cells after COVID-19. TCRdb re-called the PCR reads with MiXCR, one entry per CDR3 protein. The data contain roughly 12,000 distinct CDR3 sequences, approximately 53% of them singletons. What these receptors recognize is not known. Input material: CD4+ T cells from blood, cultured in vitro. These receptor sequences come from a human donor who had recovered from COVID-19. CDR3s include the opening cysteine and the closing phenylalanine or tryptophan. D genes are given only for firm matches. Clone size appears in some rows only: once, few, many, or a class for an expanded clone.

>14|TRBJ1-4|few|TRBD1|TRBV15
TGTGCCACCAGCCAGGACAGGGGGGGCGAAAAACTGTTTTTT
CATSQDRGGEKLFF
>15|TRBJ2-7|.|.|TRBV20-1
TGCAGTGCTAGAGACCTCGGACGGTTATCCTACGAGCAGTACTTC
CSARDLGRLSYEQYF
>15|TRBJ1-1|.|.|TRBV6-5
TGTGCCAGCAGTTATCGAGGGGAACAGGCGGGTGAAGCTTTCTTT
CASSYRGEQAGEAFF
>16|TRBJ1-6|.|.|TRBV7-6
TGTGCCAGCAGCTTAGCGAGGCGGGGCGGGTATTCACCCCTCCACTTT
CASSLARRGGYSPLHF
>13|TRBJ1-1|few|.|TRBV20-1
TGCAGTGCTAGACGGCAGATGAACACTGAAGCTTTCTTT
CSARRQMNTEAFF
>18|TRBJ2-3|.|.|TRBV20-1
TGCAGTGCTAACCTTCTTCGGGCGCAGGGTCCTAGCACAGATACGCAGTATTTT
CSANLLRAQGPSTDTQYF
>15|TRBJ1-3|.|.|TRBV9
TGTGCCAGCAGCGTGGGCGGTGCAAATGGAAACACCATATATTTT
CASSVGGANGNTIYF
>16|TRBJ2-5|.|TRBD2|TRBV20-1
TGCAGTGCTAGAGATTGGACTAGCGGGAGACAAGAGACCCAGTACTTC
CSARDWTSGRQETQYF
>15|TRBJ2-1|.|.|TRBV3-1
TGTGCCAGCAGCCAAGATCAGCGTTCCTACAATGAGCAGTTCTTC
CASSQDQRSYNEQFF
>13|TRBJ2-7|few|.|TRBV27
TGTGCCAGCAGTTTTCTGGGGAACTACGAGCAGTACTTC
CASSFLGNYEQYF
>18|TRBJ2-5|few|.|TRBV6-1
TGTGCCAGCAGTGAAGCAACCGGGCCCTCTCAAAGTCAAGAGACCCAGTACTTC
CASSEATGPSQSQETQYF
>14|TRBJ2-3|.|.|TRBV5-1
TGCGCCAGCAGCCCCCGGACTAGCACAGATACGCAGTATTTT
CASSPRTSTDTQYF
>16|TRBJ1-4|few|TRBD1|TRBV6-1
TGTGCCAGCACACAAATCACCGGGACAGCGAATGAAAAACTGTTTTTT
CASTQITGTANEKLFF
>13|TRBJ2-5|.|.|TRBV4-1
TGCGCCAGCAGCCAAGCCCCTCCGGAGACCCAGTACTTC
CASSQAPPETQYF
>14|TRBJ1-2|.|.|TRBV7-8
TGTGCCAGCAGCCCTCGGACGGGATCCGGGGGCTACACCTTC
CASSPRTGSGGYTF
>13|TRBJ1-5|.|.|TRBV24-1
TGTGCCACCAGTGATCGCCGGGACCAGCCCCAGCATTTT
CATSDRRDQPQHF
>12|TRBJ2-5|.|TRBD1|TRBV20-1
TGCAGTGCCGGAACAGGGGGAGAGACCCAGTACTTC
CSAGTGGETQYF
>12|TRBJ2-1|.|.|TRBV27
TGTGCCAGCAGTGACAGATACAATGAGCAGTTCTTC
CASSDRYNEQFF
>16|TRBJ1-4|.|.|TRBV21-1
TGTGCCAGCAGCCGTGAGCAGGGCGGGGTTAATGAAAAACTGTTTTTT
CASSREQGGVNEKLFF
>15|TRBJ1-2|.|TRBD1|TRBV28
TGTGCCAGCAGTTCACCGGGACAGGAACACTATGGCTACACCTTC
CASSSPGQEHYGYTF
>14|TRBJ1-6|few|.|TRBV12-3/TRBV12-4
TGTGCCAGCAGTTTAAGGACCTATAATTCACCCCTCCACTTT
CASSLRTYNSPLHF
>14|TRBJ2-7|few|.|TRBV7-2
TGTGCCACAGGATTGGGGGGGGCCGGATACGAGCAGTACTTC
CATGLGGAGYEQYF
>14|TRBJ2-7|.|TRBD1|TRBV15
TGTGCCACCAGCGGAGGACAGGAGTTCGACGAGCAGTACTTC
CATSGGQEFDEQYF
>16|TRBJ2-7|few|.|TRBV28
TGTGCCAGCAGTTTACCGAGTCGGGACCCAACCTACGAGCAGTACTTC
CASSLPSRDPTYEQYF
>13|TRBJ1-1|.|.|TRBV7-8
TGTGCCAGCAGCCCCAGACGCGTGGGTGAAGCTTTCTTT
CASSPRRVGEAFF
>17|TRBJ2-7|.|.|TRBV28
TGTGCCAGCAGTTTATCTACCTGGGACCGAGGAATCCACGAGCAGTACTTC
CASSLSTWDRGIHEQYF
>15|TRBJ1-1|.|.|TRBV28
TGTGCCAGCAGCTCCCTGGTGGTGGTGAACACTGAAGCTTTCTTT
CASSSLVVVNTEAFF
>14|TRBJ2-3|.|.|TRBV7-9
TGTGCCAGCAGCTTAGTCCCGGGGCCAGATACGCAGTATTTT
CASSLVPGPDTQYF
>13|TRBJ1-6|.|.|TRBV5-1
TGCGCCAGCACTCAGCTGTCAGGGTCACCCCTCCACTTT
CASTQLSGSPLHF